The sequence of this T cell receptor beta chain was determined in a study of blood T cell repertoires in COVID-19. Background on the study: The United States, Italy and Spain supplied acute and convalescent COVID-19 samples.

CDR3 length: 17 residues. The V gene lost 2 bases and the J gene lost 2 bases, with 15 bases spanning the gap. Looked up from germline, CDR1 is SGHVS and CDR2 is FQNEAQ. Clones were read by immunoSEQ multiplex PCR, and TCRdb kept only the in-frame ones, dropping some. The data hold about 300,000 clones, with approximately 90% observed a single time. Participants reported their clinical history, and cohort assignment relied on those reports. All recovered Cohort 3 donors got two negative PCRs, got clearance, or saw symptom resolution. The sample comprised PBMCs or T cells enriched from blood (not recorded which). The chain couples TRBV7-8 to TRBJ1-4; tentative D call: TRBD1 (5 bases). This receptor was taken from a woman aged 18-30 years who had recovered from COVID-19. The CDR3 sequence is CASSLRQPARTNEKLFF. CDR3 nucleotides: TGTGCCAGCAGCTTAAGACAGCCCGCCAGGACTAATGAAAAACTGTTTTTT. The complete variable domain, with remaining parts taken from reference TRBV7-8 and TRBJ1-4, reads GAGVSQSPRYKVAKRGQDVALRCDPISGHVSLFWYQQALGQGPEFLTYFQNEAQLDKSGLPSDRFFAERPEGSVSTLKIQRTQQEDSAVYLCASSLRQPARTNEKLFFGSGTQLSVL.